The table lists the clone carrying this T cell receptor (beta chain) with many counts. What it recognizes is unknown. The sample belongs to a study of CD8 T cells in ankylosing spondylitis. TCRdb analysed the 5' RACE reads with MiXCR anew, one entry per CDR3 protein. The repertoire consists of a few hundred thousand distinct CDR3 sequences, with around 11% occurring once and the leading ten covering about 6.8%. V lost 3 bases and J lost 1, with 17 bases in between. Germline V gene lookup returns CDR1 SGHVS and CDR2 FNYEAQ. The CDR3 has 17 residues. General study findings and limits: Disease-associated clonotypes exhibited CD8+ identity and were relatively infrequent in peripheral blood. Typical of ankylosing spondylitis blood, it appeared, was a TCR beta motif of fewer than ten highly homologous variants.

Source material: blood, either unsorted or a sorted T cell fraction (not recorded which). This chain connects TRBV7-6 to TRBJ2-3; either TRBD1 or TRBD2 may supply D (7 bases each). The sequence was collected from a male donor with ankylosing spondylitis or in good health (not recorded which). The CDR3 protein is CASSFQASGGGTDTQYF. As DNA, the CDR3 is TGTGCCAGCAGCTTCCAGGCCTCAGGGGGGGGCACAGATACGCAGTATTTT. The entire variable domain, with the rest obtained from reference TRBV7-6 and TRBJ2-3, is as follows: GAGVSQSPRYKVTKRGQDVALRCDPISGHVSLYWYRQALGQGPEFLTYFNYEAQQDKSGLPNDRFSAERPEGSISTLTIQRTEQRDSAMYRCASSFQASGGGTDTQYFGPGTRLTVL.